Below are 32 T cell receptor beta chains sequenced from a single sample in a study of cytomegalovirus exposure and HLA in healthy donors. TCRdb keeps only in-frame clones here, not all; method: immunoSEQ multiplex PCR. Of tens of thousands of clones listed, roughly nine tenths are singletons. Sequencing was done on a sample of PBMCs. The source is a woman aged 18-29 years in good health and CMV-seronegative.

This chain uses TRBV2 with TRBJ2-1; 10 bases fit TRBD1. The germline CDR1 and CDR2 sequences are SNHLY and FYNNEI. V trimming: 7 bases; J trimming: 4 bases; junction bases outside the gene matches: 7. This CDR3 is 15 amino acids long. The CDR3 region is CASNLGQGVYNEQFF. In DNA, the CDR3 is TGTGCCAGCAACCTAGGACAGGGGGTGTACAATGAGCAGTTCTTC.

The chain uses TRBV27 and TRBJ2-1, with TRBD2 matching over 9 bases. CDR1 and CDR2 (germline): MNHEY, SMNVEV (reference sequence). The CDR3 covers 18 residues. The V and J ends lost 8 bases and 4 bases, in that order; junction bases with no gene match: 18. The CDR3 DNA sequence: TGTGCCAGCTCCGCCGGCGCGGGGGGGCCAGTCGGATACAATGAGCAGTTCTTC. It translates to CASSAGAGGPVGYNEQFF.

The chain is built from TRBV4-1 and TRBJ2-7, with D possibly being TRBD2 (6 bases). Trimming left V 5 bases short and J 8 bases short, with 19 bases between. CDR3 length: 14 amino acids. The germline CDR1 and CDR2 sequences are MGHRA and YSYEKL. CDR3 bases: TGCGCCAGCAGCGCAGGACTATCAGAAGGTCAGCAGTACTTC. Amino acids: CASSAGLSEGQQYF.

CDR3 sequence reads: CASKQATGELFF. Written as DNA, the CDR3 is TGTGCCAGCAAGCAGGCCACCGGGGAGCTGTTTTTT. The gene calls are TRBV6-5 and TRBJ2-2; D is unclear. Germline CDR1 reads MNHEY; CDR2 reads SVGAGI. The CDR3 totals 12 residues. The V end was cut by 7 bases, the J end by 4 bases, with 7 bases between.

This chain links TRBV6-4 with TRBJ2-3; no reliable D call. Trimming left V 4 bases short and J 5 bases short, with 10 bases between. The length of the CDR3 is 13 residues. Looked up from germline, CDR1 is MRHNA and CDR2 is SNTAGT. In DNA, the CDR3 is TGTGCCAGCAGTGCACAAGATCGAGATACGCAGTATTTT. Amino acids: CASSAQDRDTQYF.

The V and J genes are TRBV28 and TRBJ2-2; 10 bases map to TRBD1. There are 16 residues in the CDR3. V was clipped by 3 bases and J by 5 bases; unmatched bases: 6. Looked up from germline, CDR1 is MDHEN and CDR2 is SYDVKM. CDR3 protein: CASSFAGQGETGELFF. The CDR3 region has the DNA TGTGCCAGCAGTTTCGCAGGACAGGGGGAAACCGGGGAGCTGTTTTTT.

V usage is TRBV11-2 and J usage is TRBJ2-1; 7 bases agree with TRBD1. J gave up 9 bases and V 5 bases, and 4 bases lay outside the gene matches. The CDR3 runs to 12 residues. Germline loops: CDR1 SGHAT, CDR2 FQNNGV. The CDR3 bases are TGTGCCAGCAGCCCCCCAGGGGGTGAGCAGTTCTTC. This translates into CASSPPGGEQFF.

This clone appeared a single time. V gene TRBV4-2 combines with J gene TRBJ2-5; the match to TRBD2 covers 11 bases. Germline V CDR1 and CDR2: LGHNA, YNFKEQ. Trimming cost V 2 bases and J 4 bases; bases outside gene matches: 12. This CDR3 region has 18 residues. CDR3 amino acids: CASSQLSGGEWSRETQYF. CDR3 sequence (DNA): TGTGCCAGCAGCCAACTTAGCGGGGGGGAATGGTCCCGAGAGACCCAGTACTTC.

This chain uses TRBV6-1 with TRBJ2-3; perhaps TRBD1 as D (6 bases). This CDR3 region has 19 residues. Germline CDR1 reads MNHNS; CDR2 reads SASEGT. The V and J ends lost 1 base and 2 bases respectively, with 22 bases between them. This CDR3 reads CASSEGWGHPGLYTDTQYF. CDR3 bases: TGTGCCAGCAGTGAAGGGTGGGGACATCCCGGGTTGTACACAGATACGCAGTATTTT.

DNA for the CDR3: TGCAGCGTTGAAGTGACGGACAGGGGTAGGAATGAGCAGTTCTTC. It codes for CSVEVTDRGRNEQFF. The chain carries TRBV29-1 and TRBJ2-1; 9 positions agree with TRBD1. Germline trimming cut 1 base from V and 7 bases from J; bases unmatched to any gene: 8. Germline lookup yields CDR1 SQVTM and CDR2 ANQGSEA. The CDR3 has 15 amino acids.

The CDR3 is CATSRKGQGDQPQHF. As DNA, the CDR3 is TGTGCCACCAGCAGAAAAGGACAGGGGGATCAGCCCCAGCATTTT. V usage is TRBV15 and J usage is TRBJ1-5, with 10 bases that match TRBD1. The germline CDR1 and CDR2 sequences are LNHNV and YYDKDF (reference sequence). This CDR3 region has 15 residues. The junction had 3 bases not matched to a gene; V was cut back by 2 bases and J by 5 bases. Variable domain in full (rest from reference TRBV15 and TRBJ1-5): DAMVIQNPRYQVTQFGKPVTLSCSQTLNHNVMYWYQQKSSQAPKLLFHYYDKDFNNEADTPDNFQSRRPNTSFCFLDIRSPGLGDTAMYLCATSRKGQGDQPQHFGDGTRLSIL.

Here the CDR3 reads CASSQVGGGYTF. The CDR3, as DNA: TGCGCCAGCAGCCAAGTAGGAGGAGGCTACACCTTC. The J gene is TRBJ1-2, the V gene TRBV4-3; D unclear. The CDR3 extends over 12 amino acids. CDR1 is LGHNA and CDR2 is YSLEER in the germline V gene. V was pared by 1 base and J by 8 bases, with 8 bases between.

This clone was observed a single time. The chain carries TRBV15 and TRBJ2-1; D perhaps matches TRBD2 (5 bases). Trimming pared 3 bases from V and 4 bases from J, leaving 10 bases between. Looked up from germline, CDR1 is LNHNV and CDR2 is YYDKDF (reference sequence). The CDR3 is 14 residues long. The CDR3 sequence: CATSRETSYNEQFF. The CDR3 DNA reads TGTGCCACCAGCAGGGAAACTAGTTACAATGAGCAGTTCTTC.

The chain recombines TRBV11-3 with TRBJ2-1, with 8 bases lining up with TRBD1. CDR3 size: 15 residues. The V gene's germline CDR1 is SGHNT and CDR2 YENEEA. V lost 5 bases, J lost 3 bases, and 6 bases stayed unmatched. CDR3 loop: CASSKRQGFYNEQFF. The CDR3 bases are TGTGCCAGCAGCAAACGACAGGGGTTCTACAATGAGCAGTTCTTC.

The V call is TRBV5-1, the J call TRBJ2-7; 7 bases match TRBD1. Germline CDR1 SGHRS, CDR2 YFSETQ. V lost 0 bases and J lost 6; bases outside the gene matches: 6. This CDR3 comprises 14 residues. As DNA, the CDR3 is TGCGCCAGCAGCTTGGCCGACAGGGCGGCCGAGCAGTACTTC. Translated, it gives CASSLADRAAEQYF.

This chain joins TRBV6-5 and TRBJ1-2, with 7 nucleotides matching TRBD1. Per the germline V gene, CDR1 is MNHEY and CDR2 is SVGAGI. The length of the CDR3 is 13 residues. The V segment lost 4 bases and the J segment 6 bases; nucleotides outside the gene matches: 5. The CDR3 DNA sequence: TGTGCCAGCAGTTTTACACAGGGGAATGGCTACACCTTC. Encoded protein: CASSFTQGNGYTF.

V is TRBV13 and J is TRBJ2-2, with D possibly being TRBD1 (6 bases). Trimming removed 4 bases from V and 1 base from J, with 16 bases in between. The CDR3 length is 17 residues. The germline gives CDR1 PRHDT, CDR2 FYEKMQ (reference sequence). Here the CDR3 reads CASSSSRQVMNTGELFF. The CDR3 DNA is TGTGCCAGCAGCTCTTCTCGACAGGTTATGAACACCGGGGAGCTGTTTTTT.

This rearrangement joins TRBV11-2 to TRBJ2-1, with TRBD2 identical over 8 bases. CDR3 length equals 15 residues. V trimming: 3 bases; J trimming: 1 base; junction bases outside the gene matches: 2. Germline CDR1 reads SGHAT; CDR2 reads FQNNGV. The CDR3 loop reads CASSFLAGSYNEQFF. The CDR3 DNA reads as TGTGCCAGCAGCTTCTTAGCGGGATCCTACAATGAGCAGTTCTTC.

The chain has TRBV6-6 and TRBJ2-3; no definite D call. V lost 5 bases to trimming and J lost 5 bases, with 11 bases between them. CDR1 is MNHNY, CDR2 SVGAGI, per germline (reference sequence). The CDR3 length is 13 residues. CDR3 loop: CASSPPPVDTQYF. The CDR3 DNA reads as TGTGCCAGCAGTCCTCCCCCCGTAGATACGCAGTATTTT.

The genes are TRBV7-9 and TRBJ2-3, with a possible D match to TRBD1 (5 bases). This CDR3 has 16 residues. CDR1 SEHNR and CDR2 FQNEAQ come from the germline V gene (reference sequence). The V gene lost 5 bases and the J gene lost 2 bases, with 17 bases spanning the gap. In nucleotides, the CDR3 is TGTGCCAGCAGCCCCCGGTACCAGGGTCACACAGATACGCAGTATTTT. Translation: CASSPRYQGHTDTQYF.

The chain joins TRBV4-1 to TRBJ2-3; D not resolved. The CDR3 has 20 residues. Between the trimmed V and J ends, which lost 0 bases and 7 bases, there was a span of 29 bases. Germline V gene sequence: CDR1 MGHRA, CDR2 YSYEKL. CDR3 DNA sequence: TGCGCCAGCAGCCAAGATCTCATGGCAGGTTGGAATCCCTCACAAAATACGCAGTATTTT. It specifies CASSQDLMAGWNPSQNTQYF.

The table lists this clone with a count of one. The chain recombines TRBV4-1 with TRBJ2-6; D not certain. The CDR3 is 15 residues long. Germline lookup yields CDR1 MGHRA and CDR2 YSYEKL. Trimming took 0 bases from V and 0 from J, leaving 3 bases between them. The CDR3: CASSQDSSGANVLTF. The CDR3 region has the DNA TGCGCCAGCAGCCAAGACAGCTCTGGGGCCAACGTCCTGACTTTC.

This chain connects TRBV14 to TRBJ2-7; 11 nucleotides line up with TRBD1. V was pared by 4 bases and J by 0 bases, with 2 bases of the junction left unmatched. Germline CDR1 reads SGHDN; CDR2 reads FVKESK. The CDR3 length is 15 residues. CDR3 sequence (DNA): TGTGCCAGCAGCCGGGGACAGGGGGGCTCCTACGAGCAGTACTTC. Its translation: CASSRGQGGSYEQYF.

This clone was observed a few times. The chain uses TRBV2 and TRBJ1-2; D not resolved. CDR1 is SNHLY and CDR2 is FYNNEI in the germline V gene. The V gene lost 2 bases and the J gene lost 4 bases, with 5 bases spanning the gap. The CDR3 covers 12 residues. CDR3 in DNA: TGTGCCAGCAGTGAATTCAGCTATGGCTACACCTTC. It translates to CASSEFSYGYTF.

The J gene is TRBJ2-7, the V gene TRBV9; 12 positions agree with TRBD2. Germline V lookup: CDR1 SGDLS, CDR2 YYNGEE. J lost 4 bases, V lost 3 bases, and 2 bases had no gene match. The CDR3 covers 14 residues. The CDR3 loop is CASSETSGSYEQYF. CDR3 nucleotides: TGTGCCAGCAGCGAGACTAGCGGGAGTTACGAGCAGTACTTC.

CDR3 region: CASSPSGESTDTQYF. CDR3 sequence (DNA): TGTGCCAGCAGCCCATCGGGGGAGAGCACAGATACGCAGTATTTT. This chain uses TRBV28 with TRBJ2-3, with D perhaps matching TRBD2 (6 bases). The germline CDR1 and CDR2 sequences are MDHEN and SYDVKM. The CDR3 totals 15 residues. Trimming removed 6 bases from V and 0 bases from J, with 13 bases in between.

The CDR3 reads CASTAAQGSTYGYTF. CDR3 coding DNA: TGTGCCAGCACCGCGGCGCAGGGCTCGACCTATGGCTACACCTTC. The chain recombines TRBV7-9 with TRBJ1-2; possibly TRBD1 for D (5 bases). Germline lookup yields CDR1 SEHNR and CDR2 FQNEAQ (reference sequence). V lost 7 bases and J lost 4, with 19 bases in between. The CDR3 runs to 15 residues.

The DNA for the CDR3 is TGTGCCAGCAGCCTAGCCGGGAGCGGGAGCTACGAGCAGTACTTC. Its protein product is CASSLAGSGSYEQYF. V usage is TRBV11-2 and J usage is TRBJ2-7, with TRBD2 identical over 8 bases. The V segment lost 5 bases and the J segment 3 bases; nucleotides outside the gene matches: 9. The germline V gene has CDR1 SGHAT and CDR2 FQNNGV. This CDR3 is built from 15 residues.

The rearrangement links TRBV11-2 to TRBJ2-5; weak D call: TRBD2 (7 bases). Trimming removed 3 bases at V and 4 bases at J, with 9 bases between. CDR3 length: 13 residues. Germline values: CDR1 SGHAT, CDR2 FQNNGV. CDR3 residues: CASSLGGRETQYF. CDR3 sequence (DNA): TGTGCCAGCAGCTTGGGGGGGCGAGAGACCCAGTACTTC.

The chain links TRBV9 to TRBJ2-1; a weak D match, TRBD2 (5 bases). The germline gives CDR1 SGDLS, CDR2 YYNGEE. The CDR3 extends over 14 amino acids. V lost 8 bases and J 4 bases, leaving 16 bases between the germline ends. The CDR3 here is CASSRSGAYNEQFF. The DNA of the CDR3 is TGTGCCAGTAGCCGGAGCGGAGCTTACAATGAGCAGTTCTTC.

This clone was found once. This chain uses TRBV5-8 with TRBJ2-1; TRBD1 matches at 9 bases. CDR3 length: 15 residues. The V segment lost 1 base and the J segment 6 bases; nucleotides outside the gene matches: 5. The V gene's germline CDR1 is SGHTS and CDR2 YDEGEE. In nucleotides, the CDR3 is TGTGCCAGCAGCTTGAGGGACAGGGCGTTCAATGAGCAGTTCTTC. Its translation: CASSLRDRAFNEQFF.

The chain uses TRBV9 and TRBJ2-1, with D perhaps matching TRBD2 (6 bases). The length of the CDR3 is 15 residues. Trimming took off 3 bases at V and 2 bases at J, with 12 bases between the two ends. Germline V gene lookup returns CDR1 SGDLS and CDR2 YYNGEE. The CDR3 here is CASSATSFPYNEQFF. CDR3 sequence (DNA): TGTGCCAGCAGCGCCACTAGCTTCCCCTACAATGAGCAGTTCTTC.